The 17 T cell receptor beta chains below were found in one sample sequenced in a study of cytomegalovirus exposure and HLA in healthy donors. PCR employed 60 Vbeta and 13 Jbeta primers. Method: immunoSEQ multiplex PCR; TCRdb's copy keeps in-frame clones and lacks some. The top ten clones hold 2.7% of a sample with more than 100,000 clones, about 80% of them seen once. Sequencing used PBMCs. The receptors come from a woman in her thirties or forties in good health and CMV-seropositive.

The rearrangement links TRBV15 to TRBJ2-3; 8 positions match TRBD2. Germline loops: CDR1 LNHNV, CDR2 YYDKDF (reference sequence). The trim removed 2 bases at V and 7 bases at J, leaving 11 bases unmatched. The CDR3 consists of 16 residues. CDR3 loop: CATSRSREGPGYTQYF. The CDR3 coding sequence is TGTGCCACCAGCAGATCCCGGGAGGGGCCCGGTTATACGCAGTATTTT.

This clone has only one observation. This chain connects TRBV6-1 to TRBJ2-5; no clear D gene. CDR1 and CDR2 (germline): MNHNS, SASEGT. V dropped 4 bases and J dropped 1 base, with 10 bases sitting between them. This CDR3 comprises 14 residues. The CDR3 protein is CASSAQQTQETQYF. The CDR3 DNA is TGTGCCAGCAGTGCACAGCAAACCCAAGAGACCCAGTACTTC.

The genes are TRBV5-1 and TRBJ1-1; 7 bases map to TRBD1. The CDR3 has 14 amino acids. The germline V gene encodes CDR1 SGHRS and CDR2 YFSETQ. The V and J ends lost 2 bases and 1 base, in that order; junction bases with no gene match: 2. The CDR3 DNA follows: TGCGCCAGCAGCTTTAGACAGGGGAACACTGAAGCTTTCTTT. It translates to CASSFRQGNTEAFF.

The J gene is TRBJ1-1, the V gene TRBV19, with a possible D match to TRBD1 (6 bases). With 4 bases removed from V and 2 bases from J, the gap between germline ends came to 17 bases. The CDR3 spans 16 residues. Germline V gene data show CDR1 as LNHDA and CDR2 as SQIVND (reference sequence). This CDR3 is CASSNRMTGANTEAFF. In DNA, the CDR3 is TGTGCCAGTAGTAATCGTATGACAGGAGCTAACACTGAAGCTTTCTTT. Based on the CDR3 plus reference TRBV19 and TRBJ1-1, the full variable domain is DGGITQSPKYLFRKEGQNVTLSCEQNLNHDAMYWYRQDPGQGLRLIYYSQIVNDFQKGDIAEGYSVSREKKESFPLTVTSAQKNPTAFYLCASSNRMTGANTEAFFGQGTRLTVV.

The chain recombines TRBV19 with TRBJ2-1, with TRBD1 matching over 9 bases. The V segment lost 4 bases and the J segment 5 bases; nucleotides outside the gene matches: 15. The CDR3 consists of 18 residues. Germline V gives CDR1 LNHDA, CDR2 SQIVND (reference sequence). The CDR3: CASSTVPGQGWGDNEQFF. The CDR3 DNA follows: TGTGCCAGTAGTACCGTGCCGGGACAGGGATGGGGGGACAATGAGCAGTTCTTC.

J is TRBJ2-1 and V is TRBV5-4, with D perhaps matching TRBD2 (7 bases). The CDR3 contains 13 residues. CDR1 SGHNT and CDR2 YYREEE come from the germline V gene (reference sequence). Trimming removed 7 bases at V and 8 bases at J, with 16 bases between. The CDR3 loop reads CASRWGGGDEQFF. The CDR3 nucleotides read TGTGCCAGCCGGTGGGGGGGCGGTGATGAGCAGTTCTTC.

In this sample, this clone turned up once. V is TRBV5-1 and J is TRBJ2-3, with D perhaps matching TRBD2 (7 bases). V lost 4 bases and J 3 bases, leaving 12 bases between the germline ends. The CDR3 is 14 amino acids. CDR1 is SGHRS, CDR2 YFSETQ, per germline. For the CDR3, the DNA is TGCGCCAGCAGCACGGGGGGCGTGACAGATACGCAGTATTTT. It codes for CASSTGGVTDTQYF.

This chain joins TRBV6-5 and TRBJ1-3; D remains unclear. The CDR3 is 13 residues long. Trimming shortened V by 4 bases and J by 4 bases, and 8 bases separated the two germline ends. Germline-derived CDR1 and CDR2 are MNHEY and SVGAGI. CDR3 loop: CASSSPTGNTIYF. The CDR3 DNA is TGTGCCAGCAGTTCGCCTACGGGAAACACCATATATTTT.

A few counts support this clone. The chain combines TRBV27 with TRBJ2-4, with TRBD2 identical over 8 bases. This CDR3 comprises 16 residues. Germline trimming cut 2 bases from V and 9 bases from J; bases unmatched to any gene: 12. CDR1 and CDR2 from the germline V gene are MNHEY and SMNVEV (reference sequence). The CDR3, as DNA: TGTGCCAGCAGTTTAGCCCCGAGCGGGAGAGGGGGCATTCAGTACTTC. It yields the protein CASSLAPSGRGGIQYF.

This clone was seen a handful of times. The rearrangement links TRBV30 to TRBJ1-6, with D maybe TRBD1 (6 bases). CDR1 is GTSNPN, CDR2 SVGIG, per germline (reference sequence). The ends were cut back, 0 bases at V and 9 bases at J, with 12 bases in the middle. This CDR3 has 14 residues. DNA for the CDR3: TGTGCCTGGAGTGTATCACAGGGTGGTTCACCCCTCCACTTT. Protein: CAWSVSQGGSPLHF.

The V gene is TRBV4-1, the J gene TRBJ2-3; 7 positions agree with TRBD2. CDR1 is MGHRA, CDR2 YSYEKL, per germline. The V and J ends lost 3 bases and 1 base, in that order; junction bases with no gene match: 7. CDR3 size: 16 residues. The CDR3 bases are TGCGCCAGCAGCCATGGGACTACGCCAGGCACAGATACGCAGTATTTT. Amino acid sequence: CASSHGTTPGTDTQYF.

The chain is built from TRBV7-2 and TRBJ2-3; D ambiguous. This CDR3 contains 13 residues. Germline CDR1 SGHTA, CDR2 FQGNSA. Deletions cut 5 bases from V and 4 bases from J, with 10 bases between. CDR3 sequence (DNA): TGTGCCAGCAGCCAATCTTACTCAGATACGCAGTATTTT. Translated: CASSQSYSDTQYF.

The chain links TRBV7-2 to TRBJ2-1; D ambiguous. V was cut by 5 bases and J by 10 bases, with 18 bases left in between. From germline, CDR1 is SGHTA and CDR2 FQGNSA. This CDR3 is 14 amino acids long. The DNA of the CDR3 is TGTGCCAGCAGCCTCCACTACCAGATAGGAGAGCAGTTCTTC. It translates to CASSLHYQIGEQFF.

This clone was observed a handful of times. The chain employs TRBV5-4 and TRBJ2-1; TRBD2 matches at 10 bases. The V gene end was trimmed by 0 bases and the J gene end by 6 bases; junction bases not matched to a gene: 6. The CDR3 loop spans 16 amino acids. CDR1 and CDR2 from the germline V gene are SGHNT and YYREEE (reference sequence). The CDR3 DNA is TGTGCCAGCAGCTTGGACCAGCGGGGGGGAGCCAATGAGCAGTTCTTC. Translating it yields CASSLDQRGGANEQFF.

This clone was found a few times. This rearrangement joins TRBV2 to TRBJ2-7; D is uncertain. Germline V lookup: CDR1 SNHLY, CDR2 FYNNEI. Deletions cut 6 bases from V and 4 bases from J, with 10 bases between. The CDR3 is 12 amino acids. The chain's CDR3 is CASRVLMYEQYF. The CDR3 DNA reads TGTGCCAGCAGAGTACTAATGTACGAGCAGTACTTC.

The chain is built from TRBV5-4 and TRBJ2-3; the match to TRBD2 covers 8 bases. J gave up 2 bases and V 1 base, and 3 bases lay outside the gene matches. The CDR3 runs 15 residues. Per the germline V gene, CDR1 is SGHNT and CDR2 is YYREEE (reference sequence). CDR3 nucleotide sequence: TGTGCCAGCAGCTTGAGTAGCGGGACCACAGATACGCAGTATTTT. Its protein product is CASSLSSGTTDTQYF.

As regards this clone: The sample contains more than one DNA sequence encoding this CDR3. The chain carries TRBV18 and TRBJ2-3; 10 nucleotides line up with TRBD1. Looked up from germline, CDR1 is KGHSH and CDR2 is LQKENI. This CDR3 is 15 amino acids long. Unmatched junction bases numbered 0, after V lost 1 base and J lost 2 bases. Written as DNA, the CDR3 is TGTGCCAGCTCACCACGACAGGGGGCCACAGATACGCAGTATTTT. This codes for CASSPRQGATDTQYF.